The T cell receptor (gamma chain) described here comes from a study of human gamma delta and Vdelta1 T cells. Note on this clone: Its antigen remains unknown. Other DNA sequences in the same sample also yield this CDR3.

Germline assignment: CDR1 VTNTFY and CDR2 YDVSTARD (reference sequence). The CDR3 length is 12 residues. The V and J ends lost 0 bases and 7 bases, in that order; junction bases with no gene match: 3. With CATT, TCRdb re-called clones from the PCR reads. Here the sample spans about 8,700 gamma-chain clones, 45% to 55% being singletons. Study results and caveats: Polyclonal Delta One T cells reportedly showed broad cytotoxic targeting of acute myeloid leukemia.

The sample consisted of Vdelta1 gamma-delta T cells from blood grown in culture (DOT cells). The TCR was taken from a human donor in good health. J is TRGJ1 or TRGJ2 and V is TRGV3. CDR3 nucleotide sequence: TGTGCCACCTGGGACAGGCTCTATAAGAAACTCTTT. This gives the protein CATWDRLYKKLF.